This entry lists 7 T cell receptor beta chains sequenced from one sample in a study of CD8 T cells in ankylosing spondylitis. Regarding the study as a whole: Seven to nine highly homologous variants formed a TCR beta motif that appeared characteristic of ankylosing spondylitis blood.

TCRdb passed the 5' RACE reads through MiXCR, listing each CDR3 protein once. Of 330,000 or so distinct CDR3 sequences listed, around 8% are singletons. These receptors' targets are unknown. The sequencing sample was made of blood, either unsorted or a sorted T cell fraction (not recorded which). These receptors originate from a male donor with ankylosing spondylitis.

This clonotype was picked up a small number of times. The chain couples TRBV20-1 to TRBJ1-2, with a tentative D call TRBD1 (6 bases). Germline CDR1 DFQATT, CDR2 SNEGSKA (reference sequence). There are 11 residues in the CDR3. V lost 6 bases and J lost 7, with 12 bases in between. CDR3 DNA: TGCAGTGCGCCGCAGGGGTTTGGCTACACCTTC. This codes for CSAPQGFGYTF.

This clonotype turned up a few times. The chain carries TRBV20-1 and TRBJ2-3; 8 bases are a match to TRBD1. The CDR3 length is 15 residues. Losses at the gene ends were 3 bases for V and 4 bases for J; bases not matched to a gene: 9. CDR1 is DFQATT, CDR2 SNEGSKA, per germline (reference sequence). The CDR3 protein is CSASLGQGGPDTQYF. In DNA, the CDR3 is TGCAGTGCTAGCCTCGGACAGGGTGGACCAGATACGCAGTATTTT.

The V and J genes are TRBV15 and TRBJ2-3; 7 bases agree with TRBD1. Germline V gene data show CDR1 as LNHNV and CDR2 as YYDKDF (reference sequence). The CDR3 sequence is 15 residues long. Trimming cost V 0 bases and J 8 bases; bases outside gene matches: 8. CDR3 nucleotides: TGTGCCACCAGCAGAGATGAAACAGGGGTTGTTACGCAGTATTTT. It yields the protein CATSRDETGVVTQYF.

CDR3 nucleotides: TGTGCCAGCTCCCCCACCGCCAGCGGGAACTACGAGCAGTACTTC. Protein: CASSPTASGNYEQYF. The chain combines TRBV18 with TRBJ2-7; 7 nucleotides agree with TRBD2. Germline CDR1 is KGHSH and CDR2 is LQKENI. The CDR3 is made up of 15 amino acids. Unmatched junction bases numbered 11, after V lost 6 bases and J lost 3 bases.

This clonotype was found a few times. V and J are TRBV5-1 and TRBJ2-7; no clear D gene. Trimming stripped 5 bases from V and 2 bases from J, with 11 bases between. The CDR3 extends over 13 amino acids. The V gene's germline CDR1 is SGHRS and CDR2 YFSETQ. CDR3 amino acids: CASRVSEPYEQYF. Here the CDR3 DNA reads TGCGCCAGCAGGGTTTCGGAACCCTACGAGCAGTACTTC.

This clonotype was found many times. V is TRBV29-1 and J is TRBJ1-4, with 11 bases matching TRBD1. V lost 6 bases to trimming and J lost 10 bases; unmatched junction nucleotides: 7. The germline V gene encodes CDR1 SQVTM and CDR2 ANQGSEA. The CDR3 covers 13 residues. The CDR3 DNA sequence: TGCAGCGTACGAGGACAGGGGGCCGGAAAACTGTTTTTT. Encoded protein: CSVRGQGAGKLFF.

The chain couples TRBV25-1 to TRBJ1-4, with 8 bases identical to TRBD1. CDR1 and CDR2 (germline): MGHDK, SYGVNS. Trimming removed 6 bases from V and 7 bases from J; junction bases left unmatched: 7. The CDR3 length is 14 residues. CDR3 DNA: TGTGCCAGCAGCGCCAGGGGGCTGCGTGAAAAACTGTTTTTT. Its protein is CASSARGLREKLFF.